This paragraph covers one TCR beta chain sequence. This sample was included in a study of T cell responses to AZD1222 COVID-19 vaccine. Between the trimmed V and J ends, which lost 5 bases and 1 base, there was a span of 14 bases. The CDR3 loop spans 15 amino acids. Germline V gene data show CDR1 as SGHVS and CDR2 as FNYEAQ. Assay: immunoSEQ multiplex PCR; the TCRdb copy retains only in-frame clones and omits some. The profile covers some 100,000 clones, with around 89% appearing a single time and 2% to 2.5% taken by the ten largest. The sequenced sample was peripheral blood, obtained 28 days after the second AZD1222 dose. This receptor was identified in an adult who received the AZD1222 COVID-19 vaccine. This chain uses TRBV7-6 with TRBJ1-1; the D gene is possibly TRBD1 (6 bases). The CDR3 sequence is CASSALQGSNTEAFF. Here the CDR3 DNA reads TGTGCCAGCAGCGCCTTACAGGGCTCGAACACTGAAGCTTTCTTT.